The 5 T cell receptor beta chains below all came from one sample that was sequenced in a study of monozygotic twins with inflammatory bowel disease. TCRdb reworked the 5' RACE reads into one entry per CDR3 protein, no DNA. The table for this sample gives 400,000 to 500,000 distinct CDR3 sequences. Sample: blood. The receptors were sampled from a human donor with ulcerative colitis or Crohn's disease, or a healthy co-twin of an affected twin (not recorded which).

CDR3 sequence: CSASESGVVTGELFF. The chain uses TRBV20-1 and TRBJ2-2; checking the TCRdb D call of TRBD2 is not possible without DNA. This CDR3 region has 15 residues. The germline CDR1 and CDR2 sequences are DFQATT and SNEGSKA (reference sequence).

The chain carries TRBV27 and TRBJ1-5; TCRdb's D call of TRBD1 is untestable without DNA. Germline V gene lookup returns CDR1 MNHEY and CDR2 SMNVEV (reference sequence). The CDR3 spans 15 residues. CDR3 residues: CASSHNDRGNQPQHF.

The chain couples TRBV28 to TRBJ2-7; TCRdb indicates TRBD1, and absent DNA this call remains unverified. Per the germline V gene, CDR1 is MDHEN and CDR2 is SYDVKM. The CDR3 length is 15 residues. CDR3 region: CASTAPGLGSYEQYF.

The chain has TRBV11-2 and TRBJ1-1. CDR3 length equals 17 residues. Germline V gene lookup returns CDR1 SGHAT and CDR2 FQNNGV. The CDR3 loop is CASTPLVRFRMNTEAFF.

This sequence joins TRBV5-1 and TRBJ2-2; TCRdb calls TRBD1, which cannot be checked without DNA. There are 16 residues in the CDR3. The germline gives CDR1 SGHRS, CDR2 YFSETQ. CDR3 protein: CASSDGLRGNTGELFF. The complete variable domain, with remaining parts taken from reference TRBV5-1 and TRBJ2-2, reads KAGVTQTPRYLIKTRGQQVTLSCSPISGHRSVSWYQQTPGQGLQFLFEYFSETQRNKGNFPGRFSGRQFSNSRSEMNVSTLELGDSALYLCASSDGLRGNTGELFFGEGSRLTVL.